One and the same sample provided the 5 T cell receptor beta chains below, sequenced in a study of blood T cell repertoires in COVID-19. Clones were read by immunoSEQ multiplex PCR, and TCRdb kept only the in-frame ones, dropping some. The table shows over 250,000 clones, with about 88% occurring only once. What was sequenced was PBMCs or T cells enriched from blood (not recorded which). The receptors were gathered from an older woman in a cohort exposed to, infected with or recovered from COVID-19 (not recorded which).

This rearrangement joins TRBV28 to TRBJ1-5; 7 positions agree with TRBD1. Germline V gene sequence: CDR1 MDHEN, CDR2 SYDVKM. The junction had 10 bases not matched to a gene; V was cut back by 6 bases and J by 5 bases. The length of the CDR3 is 15 residues. CDR3 nucleotides: TGTGCCAGCAGAGGCGGGACAGCGGCCCATCAGCCCCAGCATTTT. As protein: CASRGGTAAHQPQHF.

The chain has TRBV7-8 and TRBJ2-7; TRBD1 agrees at 9 bases. The CDR3 sequence is 18 residues long. V trimming: 5 bases; J trimming: 2 bases; junction bases outside the gene matches: 16. In germline, CDR1 is SGHVS, CDR2 FQNEAQ. The CDR3 sequence is CASSHRGRGRAITYEQYF. For the CDR3, the DNA is TGTGCCAGCAGCCACAGGGGGCGCGGTAGGGCCATAACCTACGAGCAGTACTTC. The full variable domain, in which reference TRBV7-8 and TRBJ2-7 provide the parts outside the CDR3, is GAGVSQSPRYKVAKRGQDVALRCDPISGHVSLFWYQQALGQGPEFLTYFQNEAQLDKSGLPSDRFFAERPEGSVSTLKIQRTQQEDSAVYLCASSHRGRGRAITYEQYFGPGTRLTVT.

This sequence joins TRBV5-6 and TRBJ2-1; 11 positions match TRBD2. The CDR3 sequence is 19 residues long. Trimming removed 3 bases from V and 3 bases from J; junction bases left unmatched: 14. Germline V gene data show CDR1 as SGHDT and CDR2 as YYEEEE. The CDR3 DNA sequence: TGTGCCAGCAGCTGGTCCAGAAGGGTAGCGGGAGGGAGCTACAATGAGCAGTTCTTC. Amino acid sequence: CASSWSRRVAGGSYNEQFF.

The V call is TRBV6-4, the J call TRBJ2-1; D call uncertain. V lost 2 bases and J 10 bases, leaving 12 bases between the germline ends. The CDR3 contains 13 residues. The germline gives CDR1 MRHNA, CDR2 SNTAGT. The CDR3 is CASSDSRIGEQFF. The CDR3 DNA follows: TGTGCCAGCAGTGACAGTCGGATCGGGGAGCAGTTCTTC.

This chain links TRBV20-1 with TRBJ2-1; possibly TRBD1 for D (5 bases). The CDR3 is made up of 13 amino acids. The V gene lost 3 bases and the J gene lost 0 bases, with 6 bases spanning the gap. Germline CDR1 reads DFQATT; CDR2 reads SNEGSKA (reference sequence). This chain's CDR3 is CSASDSSYNEQFF. DNA of the CDR3: TGCAGTGCTAGTGACAGCTCCTACAATGAGCAGTTCTTC.